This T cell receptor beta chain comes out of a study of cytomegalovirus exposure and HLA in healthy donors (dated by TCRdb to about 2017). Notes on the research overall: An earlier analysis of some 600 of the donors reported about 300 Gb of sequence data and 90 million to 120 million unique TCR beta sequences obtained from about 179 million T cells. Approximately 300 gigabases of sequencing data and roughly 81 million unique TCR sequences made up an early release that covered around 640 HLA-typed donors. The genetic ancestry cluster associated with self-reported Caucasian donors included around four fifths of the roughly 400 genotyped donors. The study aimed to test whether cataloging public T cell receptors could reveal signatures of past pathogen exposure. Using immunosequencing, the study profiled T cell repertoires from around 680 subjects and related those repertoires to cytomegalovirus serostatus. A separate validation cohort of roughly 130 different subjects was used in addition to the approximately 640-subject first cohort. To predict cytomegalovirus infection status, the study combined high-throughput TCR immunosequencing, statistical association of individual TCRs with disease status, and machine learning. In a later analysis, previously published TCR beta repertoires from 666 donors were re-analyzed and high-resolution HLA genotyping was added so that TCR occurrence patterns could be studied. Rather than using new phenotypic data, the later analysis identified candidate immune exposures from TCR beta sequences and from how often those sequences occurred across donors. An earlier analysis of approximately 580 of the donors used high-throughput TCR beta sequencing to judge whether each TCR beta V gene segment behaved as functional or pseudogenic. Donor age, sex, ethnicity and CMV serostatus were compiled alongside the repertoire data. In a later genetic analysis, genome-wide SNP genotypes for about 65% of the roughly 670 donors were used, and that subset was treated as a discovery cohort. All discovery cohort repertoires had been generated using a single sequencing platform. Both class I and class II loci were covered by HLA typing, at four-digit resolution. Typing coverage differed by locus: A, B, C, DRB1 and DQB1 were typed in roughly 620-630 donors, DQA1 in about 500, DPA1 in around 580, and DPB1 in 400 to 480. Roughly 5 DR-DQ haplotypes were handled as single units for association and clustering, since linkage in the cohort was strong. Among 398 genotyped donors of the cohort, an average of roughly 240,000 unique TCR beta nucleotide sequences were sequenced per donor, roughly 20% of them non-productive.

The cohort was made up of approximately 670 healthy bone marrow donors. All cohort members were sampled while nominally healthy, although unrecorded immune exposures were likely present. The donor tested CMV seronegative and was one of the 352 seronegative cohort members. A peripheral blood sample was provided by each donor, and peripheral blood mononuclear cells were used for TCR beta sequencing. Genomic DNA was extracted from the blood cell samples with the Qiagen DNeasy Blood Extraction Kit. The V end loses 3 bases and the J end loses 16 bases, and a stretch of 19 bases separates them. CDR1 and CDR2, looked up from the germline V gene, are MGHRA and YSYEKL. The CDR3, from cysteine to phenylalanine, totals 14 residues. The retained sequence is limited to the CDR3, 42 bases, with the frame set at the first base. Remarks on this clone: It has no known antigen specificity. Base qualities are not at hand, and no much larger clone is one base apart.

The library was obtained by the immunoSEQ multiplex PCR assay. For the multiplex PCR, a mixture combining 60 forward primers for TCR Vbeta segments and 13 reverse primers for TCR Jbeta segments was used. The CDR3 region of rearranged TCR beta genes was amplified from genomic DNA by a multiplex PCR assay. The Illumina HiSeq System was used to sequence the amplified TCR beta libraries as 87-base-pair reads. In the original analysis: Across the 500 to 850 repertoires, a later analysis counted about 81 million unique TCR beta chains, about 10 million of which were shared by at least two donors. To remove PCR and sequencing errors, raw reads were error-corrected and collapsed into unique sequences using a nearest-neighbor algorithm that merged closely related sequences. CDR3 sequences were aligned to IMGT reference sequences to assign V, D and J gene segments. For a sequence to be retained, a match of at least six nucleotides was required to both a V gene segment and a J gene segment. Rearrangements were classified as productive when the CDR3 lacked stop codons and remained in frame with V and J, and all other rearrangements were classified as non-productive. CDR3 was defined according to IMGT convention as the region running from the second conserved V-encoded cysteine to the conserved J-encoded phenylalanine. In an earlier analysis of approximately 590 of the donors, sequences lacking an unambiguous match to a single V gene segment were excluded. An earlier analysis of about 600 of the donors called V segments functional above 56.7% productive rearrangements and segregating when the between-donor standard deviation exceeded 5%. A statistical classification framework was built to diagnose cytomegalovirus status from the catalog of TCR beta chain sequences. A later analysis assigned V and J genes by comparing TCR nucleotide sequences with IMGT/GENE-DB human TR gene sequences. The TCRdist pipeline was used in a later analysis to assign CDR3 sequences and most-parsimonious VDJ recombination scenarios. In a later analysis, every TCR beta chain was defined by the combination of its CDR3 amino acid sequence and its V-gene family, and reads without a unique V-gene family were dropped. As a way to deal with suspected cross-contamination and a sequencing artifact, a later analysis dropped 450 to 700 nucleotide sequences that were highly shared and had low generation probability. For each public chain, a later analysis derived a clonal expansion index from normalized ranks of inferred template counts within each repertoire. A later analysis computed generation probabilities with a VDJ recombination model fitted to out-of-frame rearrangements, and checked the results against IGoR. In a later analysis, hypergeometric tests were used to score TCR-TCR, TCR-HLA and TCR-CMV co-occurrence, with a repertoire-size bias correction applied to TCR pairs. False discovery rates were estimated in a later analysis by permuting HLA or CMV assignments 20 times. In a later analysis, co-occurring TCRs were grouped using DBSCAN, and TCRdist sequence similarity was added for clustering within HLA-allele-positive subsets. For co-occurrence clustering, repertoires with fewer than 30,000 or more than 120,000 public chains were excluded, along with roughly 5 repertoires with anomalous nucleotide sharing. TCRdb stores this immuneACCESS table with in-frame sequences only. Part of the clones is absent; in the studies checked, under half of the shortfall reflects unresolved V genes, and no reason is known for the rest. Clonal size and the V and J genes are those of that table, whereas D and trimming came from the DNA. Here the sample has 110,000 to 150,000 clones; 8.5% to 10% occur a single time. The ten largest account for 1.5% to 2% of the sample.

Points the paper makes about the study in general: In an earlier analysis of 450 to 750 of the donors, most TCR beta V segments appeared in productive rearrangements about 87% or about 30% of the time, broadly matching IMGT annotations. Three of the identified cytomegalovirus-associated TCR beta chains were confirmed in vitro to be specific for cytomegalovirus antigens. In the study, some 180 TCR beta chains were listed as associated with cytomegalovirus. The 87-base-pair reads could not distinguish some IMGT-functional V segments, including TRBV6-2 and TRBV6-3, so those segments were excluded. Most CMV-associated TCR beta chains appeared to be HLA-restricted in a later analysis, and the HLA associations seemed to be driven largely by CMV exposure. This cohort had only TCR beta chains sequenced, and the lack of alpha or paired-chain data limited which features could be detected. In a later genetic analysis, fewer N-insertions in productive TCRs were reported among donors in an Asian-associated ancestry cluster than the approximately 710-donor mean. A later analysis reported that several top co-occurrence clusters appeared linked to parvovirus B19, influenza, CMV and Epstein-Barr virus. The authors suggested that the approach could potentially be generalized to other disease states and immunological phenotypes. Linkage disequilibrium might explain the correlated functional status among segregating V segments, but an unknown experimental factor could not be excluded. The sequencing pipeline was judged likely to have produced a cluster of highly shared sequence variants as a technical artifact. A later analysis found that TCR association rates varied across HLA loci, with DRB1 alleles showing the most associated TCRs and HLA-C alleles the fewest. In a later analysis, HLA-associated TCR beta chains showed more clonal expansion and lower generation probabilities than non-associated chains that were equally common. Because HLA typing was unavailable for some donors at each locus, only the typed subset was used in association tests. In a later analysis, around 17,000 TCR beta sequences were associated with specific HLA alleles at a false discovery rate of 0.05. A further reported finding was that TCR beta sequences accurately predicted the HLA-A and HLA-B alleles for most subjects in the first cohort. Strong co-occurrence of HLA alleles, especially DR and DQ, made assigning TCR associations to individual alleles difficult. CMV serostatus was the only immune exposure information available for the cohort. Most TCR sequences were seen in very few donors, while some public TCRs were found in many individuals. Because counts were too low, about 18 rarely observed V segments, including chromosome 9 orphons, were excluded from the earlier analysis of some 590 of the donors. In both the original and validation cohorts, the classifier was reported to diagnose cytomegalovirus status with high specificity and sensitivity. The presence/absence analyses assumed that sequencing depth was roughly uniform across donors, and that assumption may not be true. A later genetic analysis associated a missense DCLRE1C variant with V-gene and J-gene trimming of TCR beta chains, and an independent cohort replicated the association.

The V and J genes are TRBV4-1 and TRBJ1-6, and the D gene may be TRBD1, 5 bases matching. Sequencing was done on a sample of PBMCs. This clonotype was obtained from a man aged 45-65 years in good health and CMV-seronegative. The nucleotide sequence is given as TGCGCCAGCAGCCACCCCTCGGGGGGGGAATCACTCCACTTT. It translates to CASSHPSGGESLHF.